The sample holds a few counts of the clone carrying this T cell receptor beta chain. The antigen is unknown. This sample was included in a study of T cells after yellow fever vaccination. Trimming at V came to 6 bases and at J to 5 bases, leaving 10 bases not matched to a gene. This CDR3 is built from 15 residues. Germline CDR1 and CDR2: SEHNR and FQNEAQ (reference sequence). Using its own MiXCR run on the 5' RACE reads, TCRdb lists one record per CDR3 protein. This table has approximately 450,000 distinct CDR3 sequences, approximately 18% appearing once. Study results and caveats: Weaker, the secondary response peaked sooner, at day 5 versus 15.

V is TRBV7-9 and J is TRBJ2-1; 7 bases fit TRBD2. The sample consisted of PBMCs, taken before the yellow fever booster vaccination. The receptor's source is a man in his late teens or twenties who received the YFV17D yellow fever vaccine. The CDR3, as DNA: TGTGCCAGCAGGGCGATCGCGGGGGTCAACAATGAGCAGTTCTTC. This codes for CASRAIAGVNNEQFF.